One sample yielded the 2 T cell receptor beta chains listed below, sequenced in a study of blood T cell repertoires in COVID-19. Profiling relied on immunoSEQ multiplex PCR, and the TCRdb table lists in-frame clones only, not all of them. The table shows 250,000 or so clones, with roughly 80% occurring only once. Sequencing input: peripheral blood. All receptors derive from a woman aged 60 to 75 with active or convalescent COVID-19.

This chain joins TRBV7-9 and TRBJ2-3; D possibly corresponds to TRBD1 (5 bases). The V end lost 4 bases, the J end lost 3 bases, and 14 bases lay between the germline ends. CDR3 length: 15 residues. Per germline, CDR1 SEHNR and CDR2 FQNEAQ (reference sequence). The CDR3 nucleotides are TGTGCCAGCAGCTCATCAGGGAAAAGGACAGATACGCAGTATTTT. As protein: CASSSSGKRTDTQYF.

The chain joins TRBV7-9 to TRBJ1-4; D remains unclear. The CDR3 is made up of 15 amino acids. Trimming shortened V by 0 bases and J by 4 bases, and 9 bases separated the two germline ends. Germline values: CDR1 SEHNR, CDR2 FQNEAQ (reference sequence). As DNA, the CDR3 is TGTGCCAGCAGCTTAGCAGCCGGGGATAATGAAAAACTGTTTTTT. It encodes CASSLAAGDNEKLFF.